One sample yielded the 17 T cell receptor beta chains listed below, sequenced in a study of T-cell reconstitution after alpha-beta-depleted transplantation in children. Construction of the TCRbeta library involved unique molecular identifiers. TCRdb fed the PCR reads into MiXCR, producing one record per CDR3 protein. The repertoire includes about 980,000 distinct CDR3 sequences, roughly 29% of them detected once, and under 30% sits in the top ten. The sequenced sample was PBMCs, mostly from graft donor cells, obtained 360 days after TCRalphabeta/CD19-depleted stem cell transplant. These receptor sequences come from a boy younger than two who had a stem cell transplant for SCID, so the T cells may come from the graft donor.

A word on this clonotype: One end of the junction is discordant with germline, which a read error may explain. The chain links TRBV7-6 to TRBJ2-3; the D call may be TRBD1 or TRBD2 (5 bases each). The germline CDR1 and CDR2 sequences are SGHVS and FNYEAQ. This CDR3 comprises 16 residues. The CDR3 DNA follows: TGTGCCAGCAGCTTGTCCGGACTTAGGGGCACAGCTACGCAGTATTTT. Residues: CASSLSGLRGTATQYF.

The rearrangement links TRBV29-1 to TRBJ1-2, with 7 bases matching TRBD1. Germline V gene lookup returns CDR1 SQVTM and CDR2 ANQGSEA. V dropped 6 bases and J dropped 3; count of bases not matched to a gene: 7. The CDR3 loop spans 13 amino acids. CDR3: CSVGDRFYYGYTF. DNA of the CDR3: TGCAGCGTAGGGGACAGATTTTACTATGGCTACACCTTC.

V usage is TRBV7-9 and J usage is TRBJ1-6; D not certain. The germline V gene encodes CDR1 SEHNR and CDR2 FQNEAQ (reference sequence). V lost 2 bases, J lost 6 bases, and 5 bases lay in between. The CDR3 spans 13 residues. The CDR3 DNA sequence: TGTGCCAGCAGCTTATACTCTAATTCACCCCTCCACTTT. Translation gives CASSLYSNSPLHF.

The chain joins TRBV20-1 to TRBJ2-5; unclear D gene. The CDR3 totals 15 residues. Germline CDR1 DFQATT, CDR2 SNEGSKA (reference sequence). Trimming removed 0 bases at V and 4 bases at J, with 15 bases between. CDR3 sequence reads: CSARDLAHLPETQYF. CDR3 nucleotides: TGCAGTGCTAGAGATTTGGCTCATTTGCCAGAGACCCAGTACTTC.

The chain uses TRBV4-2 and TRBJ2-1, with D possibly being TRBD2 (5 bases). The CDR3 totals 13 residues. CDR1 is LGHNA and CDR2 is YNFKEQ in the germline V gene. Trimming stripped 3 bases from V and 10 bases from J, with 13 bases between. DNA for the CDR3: TGTGCCAGCAGCCAGCAGCGGATGGGGGAGCAGTTCTTC. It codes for CASSQQRMGEQFF.

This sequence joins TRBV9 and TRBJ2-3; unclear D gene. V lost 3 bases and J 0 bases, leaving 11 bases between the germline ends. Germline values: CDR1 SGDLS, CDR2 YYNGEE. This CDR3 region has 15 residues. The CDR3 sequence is CASSAMAVSTDTQYF. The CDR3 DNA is TGTGCCAGCAGCGCAATGGCAGTTAGCACAGATACGCAGTATTTT. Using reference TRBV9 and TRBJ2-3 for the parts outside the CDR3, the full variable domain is DSGVTQTPKHLITATGQRVTLRCSPRSGDLSVYWYQQSLDQGLQFLIQYYNGEERAKGNILERFSAQQFPDLHSELNLSSLELGDSALYFCASSAMAVSTDTQYFGPGTRLTVL.

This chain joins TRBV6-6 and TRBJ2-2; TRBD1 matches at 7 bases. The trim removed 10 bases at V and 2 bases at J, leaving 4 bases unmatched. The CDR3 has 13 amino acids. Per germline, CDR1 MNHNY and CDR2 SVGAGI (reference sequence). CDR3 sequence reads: CATRDSNTGELFF. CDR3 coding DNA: TGTGCCACCCGGGACAGTAACACCGGGGAGCTGTTTTTT.

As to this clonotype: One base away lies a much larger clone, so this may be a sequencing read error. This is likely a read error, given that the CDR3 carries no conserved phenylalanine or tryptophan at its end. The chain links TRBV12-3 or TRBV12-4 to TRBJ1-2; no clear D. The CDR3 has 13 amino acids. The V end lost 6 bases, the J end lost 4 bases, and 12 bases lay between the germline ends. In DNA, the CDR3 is TGTGCCAGCAGCCGACGGGAACTCTATGGCTACACCTCC. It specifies CASSRRELYGYTS.

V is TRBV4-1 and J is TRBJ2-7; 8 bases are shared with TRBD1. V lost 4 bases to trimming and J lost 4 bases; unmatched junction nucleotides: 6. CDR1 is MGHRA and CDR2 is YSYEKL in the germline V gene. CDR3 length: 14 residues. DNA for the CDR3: TGCGCCAGCAGCCTGGGACAGGACGGTTACGAGCAGTACTTC. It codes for CASSLGQDGYEQYF.

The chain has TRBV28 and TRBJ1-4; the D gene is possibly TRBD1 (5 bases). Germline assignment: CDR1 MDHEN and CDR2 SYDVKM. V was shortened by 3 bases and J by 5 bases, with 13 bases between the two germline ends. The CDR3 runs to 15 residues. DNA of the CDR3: TGTGCCAGCAGTTTTCTGAGGGGTGTGAATGAAAAACTGTTTTTT. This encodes CASSFLRGVNEKLFF.

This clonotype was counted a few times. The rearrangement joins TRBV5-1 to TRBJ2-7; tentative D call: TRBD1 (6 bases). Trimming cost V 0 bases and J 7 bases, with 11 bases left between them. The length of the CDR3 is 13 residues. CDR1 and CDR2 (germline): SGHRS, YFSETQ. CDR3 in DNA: TGCGCCAGCAGCTTGGAGGACAGTGGGGAGCAGTACTTC. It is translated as CASSLEDSGEQYF. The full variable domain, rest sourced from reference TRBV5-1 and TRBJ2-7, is KAGVTQTPRYLIKTRGQQVTLSCSPISGHRSVSWYQQTPGQGLQFLFEYFSETQRNKGNFPGRFSGRQFSNSRSEMNVSTLELGDSALYLCASSLEDSGEQYFGPGTRLTVT.

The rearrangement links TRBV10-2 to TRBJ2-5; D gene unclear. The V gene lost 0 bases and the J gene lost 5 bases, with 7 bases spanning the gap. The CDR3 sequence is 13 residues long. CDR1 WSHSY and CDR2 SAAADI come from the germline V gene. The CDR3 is CASSESIVETQYF. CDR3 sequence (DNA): TGCGCCAGCAGTGAGTCGATTGTGGAGACCCAGTACTTC.

CDR3 DNA: TGCGCCAGCAGCCAAGTGTCGGCGGGGGAGTGGACCGGGGAGCTGTTTTTT. Amino acids: CASSQVSAGEWTGELFF. The V and J genes are TRBV4-3 and TRBJ2-2, with 7 bases identical to TRBD2. The CDR3 loop spans 17 amino acids. Germline CDR1 and CDR2: LGHNA and YSLEER. V was clipped by 1 base and J by 5 bases; unmatched bases: 10.

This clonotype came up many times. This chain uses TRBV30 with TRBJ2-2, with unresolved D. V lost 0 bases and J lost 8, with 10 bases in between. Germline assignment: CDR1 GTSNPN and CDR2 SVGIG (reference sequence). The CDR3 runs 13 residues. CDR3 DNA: TGTGCCTGGAGTGTTTACGTGTCGGGGGAGCTGTTTTTT. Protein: CAWSVYVSGELFF.

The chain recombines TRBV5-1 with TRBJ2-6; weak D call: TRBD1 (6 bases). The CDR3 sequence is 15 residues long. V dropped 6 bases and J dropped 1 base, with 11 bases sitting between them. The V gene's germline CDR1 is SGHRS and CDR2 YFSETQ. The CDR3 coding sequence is TGCGCCAGCACCGGACAGACATCTGGGGCCAACGTCCTGACTTTC. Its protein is CASTGQTSGANVLTF.

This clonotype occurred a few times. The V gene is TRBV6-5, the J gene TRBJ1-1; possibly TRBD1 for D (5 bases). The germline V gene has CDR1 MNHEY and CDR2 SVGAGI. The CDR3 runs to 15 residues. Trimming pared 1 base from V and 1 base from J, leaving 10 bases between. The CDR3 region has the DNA TGTGCCAGCAGTTACTGGGGAAGGGGGAACACTGAAGCTTTCTTT. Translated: CASSYWGRGNTEAFF.

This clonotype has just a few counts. The CDR3 is CSASDRVASPLHF. CDR3 nucleotide sequence: TGCAGTGCCTCGGACAGGGTGGCTTCACCCCTCCACTTT. This chain links TRBV20-1 with TRBJ1-6; 8 nucleotides align to TRBD1. CDR1 and CDR2 from the germline V gene are DFQATT and SNEGSKA (reference sequence). With V trimmed by 6 bases and J by 9 bases, 7 bases remained unmatched. CDR3 length: 13 residues.